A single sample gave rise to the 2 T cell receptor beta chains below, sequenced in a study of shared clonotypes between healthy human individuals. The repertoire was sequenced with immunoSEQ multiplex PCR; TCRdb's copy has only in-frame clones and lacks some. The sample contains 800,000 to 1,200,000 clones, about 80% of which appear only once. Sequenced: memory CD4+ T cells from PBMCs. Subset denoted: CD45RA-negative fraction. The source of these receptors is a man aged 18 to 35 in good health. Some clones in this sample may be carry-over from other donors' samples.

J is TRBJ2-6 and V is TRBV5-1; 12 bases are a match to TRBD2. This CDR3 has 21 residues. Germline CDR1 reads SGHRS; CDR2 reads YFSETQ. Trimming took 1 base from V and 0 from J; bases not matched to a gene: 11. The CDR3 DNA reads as TGCGCCAGCAGCTTGTCATTTATGCCTAGCGGGAGGGCCTCTGGGGCCAACGTCCTGACTTTC. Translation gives CASSLSFMPSGRASGANVLTF.

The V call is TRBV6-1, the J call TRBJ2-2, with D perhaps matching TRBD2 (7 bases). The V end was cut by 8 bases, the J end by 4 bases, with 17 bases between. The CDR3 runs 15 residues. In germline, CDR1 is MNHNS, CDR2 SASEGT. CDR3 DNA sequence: TGTGCCAGCCTAAGGGGGGGGACCCCCACCGGGGAGCTGTTTTTT. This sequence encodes CASLRGGTPTGELFF.